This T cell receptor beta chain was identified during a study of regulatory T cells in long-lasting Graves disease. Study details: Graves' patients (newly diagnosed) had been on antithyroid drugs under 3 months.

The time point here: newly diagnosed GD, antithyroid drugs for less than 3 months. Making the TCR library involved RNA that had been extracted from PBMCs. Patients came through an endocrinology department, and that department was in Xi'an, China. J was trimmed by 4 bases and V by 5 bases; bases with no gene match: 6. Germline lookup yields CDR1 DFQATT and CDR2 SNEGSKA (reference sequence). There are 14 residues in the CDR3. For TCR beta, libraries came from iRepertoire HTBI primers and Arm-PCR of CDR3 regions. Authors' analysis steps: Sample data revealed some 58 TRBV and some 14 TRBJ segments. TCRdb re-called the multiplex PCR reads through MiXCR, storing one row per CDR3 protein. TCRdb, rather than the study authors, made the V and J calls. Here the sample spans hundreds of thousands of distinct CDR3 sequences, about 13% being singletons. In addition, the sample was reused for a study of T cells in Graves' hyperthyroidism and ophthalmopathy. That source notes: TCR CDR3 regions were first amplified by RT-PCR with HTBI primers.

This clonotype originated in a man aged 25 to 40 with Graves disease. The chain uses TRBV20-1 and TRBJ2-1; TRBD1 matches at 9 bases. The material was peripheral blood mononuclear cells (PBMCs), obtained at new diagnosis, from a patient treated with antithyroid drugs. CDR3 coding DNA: TGCAGTGCTTCGGGACAGGGTACTTACAATGAGCAGTTCTTC. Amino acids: CSASGQGTYNEQFF.